This T cell receptor beta chain is from a study of cytotoxic CD8 clonotypes in ibrutinib-treated CLL. The V end lost 6 bases, the J end lost 1 base, and 9 bases lay between the germline ends. Germline CDR1 WSHSY, CDR2 SAAADI. There are 14 residues in the CDR3. Assay used: immunoSEQ multiplex PCR; TCRdb lists only in-frame clones, some missing. The table shows 150,000 or so clones, with around 82% occurring only once. The J gene is TRBJ2-2, the V gene TRBV10-2, with TRBD1 as a possible D gene (6 bases). This TCR derives from a human donor with chronic lymphocytic leukemia. Sequences were derived from PBMCs, sampled after 36 months of ibrutinib treatment. CDR3: CASRDSLNTGELFF. The CDR3 region has the DNA TGCGCCAGCAGGGACAGCCTGAACACCGGGGAGCTGTTTTTT.